The next 30 T cell receptor delta chains were all read from a single sample in a study of γδ T cells in repeated Plasmodium falciparum infection (dated by TCRdb to about 2021). Vgamma9/Vdelta2+ and Vdelta2-negative gammadelta T cell populations were flow-sorted from peripheral blood mononuclear cells for bulk TCR repertoire analysis. Receptor libraries were prepared by multiplex PCR. Instrument on record: Illumina MiSeq. TCRdb reanalyzed the public reads with the CATT caller, and identical DNA sequences were merged afterwards. The sample records roughly 93,000 delta-chain clones, over 0.75% of which are singletons. Jointly, the top ten make up more than 9% of the sample. What was sequenced was gamma-delta T cells from blood. The receptors stem from a pool of human donors (malaria-infected and uninfected, not separated).

On this clone itself: The protein TCRdb gives is from a much larger clone and does not agree with this DNA's translation at residue 4, likely a read error; the protein shown here comes from the DNA. The chain recombines TRDV1 with TRDJ1; 9 bases match TRDD3. The J gene, left out of TCRdb, was set here by checking the DNA against germline. The CDR3 contains 22 residues. Germline CDR1 TSWWSYY, CDR2 QGS. CDR3 in DNA: TGTGCTCTTAGGGAACAGGGATTAAAGCGAGGGAGGGGGATACCGTACACCGATAAACTCATCTTT. Translating gives CALREQGLKRGRGIPYTDKLIF.

This clone was picked up a small number of times. With only one base between it and a far larger clone, this is likely a read error. Other DNA sequences within the sample encode an identical CDR3. CDR3 sequence reads: CALGEREVLKYTDKLIF. The CDR3, as DNA: TGTGCTCTTGGGGAGCGGGAGGTACTGAAGTACACCGATAAACTCATCTTT. This rearrangement joins TRDV1 to TRDJ1; D ambiguous. The J gene, absent from TCRdb, was called here by matching the DNA to germline. Trimming took off 3 bases at V and 0 bases at J, with 17 bases between the two ends. Germline V lookup: CDR1 TSWWSYY, CDR2 QGS. CDR3 length: 17 residues.

This clone was observed a few times. The protein in TCRdb stems from a much larger clone and differs at residue 6 from this DNA's translation, likely a read error; here the protein is translated from the DNA. V gene TRDV2 combines with J gene TRDJ1, with 10 bases lining up with TRDD3. TCRdb is silent on the J gene; assignment here came from matching the DNA to germline. V gave up 5 bases and J gave up 1 base; unmatched junction bases: 30. The CDR3 consists of 23 residues. Germline V gene sequence: CDR1 GEAIGNYY, CDR2 EKD. The CDR3 coding sequence is TGTGCCTGTGGCAAATACTTCCTAATGAGGGGGATACGCTCCCGGGGTTGCACCGATAAACTCATCTTT. Protein sequence: CACGKYFLMRGIRSRGCTDKLIF.

This clone showed up many times. The protein TCRdb lists belongs to a much larger clone and differs from this DNA's translation at residue 5, which points to a read error; the protein shown is made from the DNA. The sample contains more than one DNA sequence encoding this CDR3. The V and J genes are TRDV1 and TRDJ1; D is perhaps TRDD3 (6 bases). Trimming took 9 bases from V and 0 from J, leaving 17 bases between them. Germline loops: CDR1 TSWWSYY, CDR2 QGS. There are 15 residues in the CDR3. The CDR3 region is CALGLLGLYTDKLIF. The CDR3 coding sequence is TGTGCTCTCGGGCTGCTGGGGTTGTACACCGATAAACTCATCTTT.

Of note for this clone: One base separates it from a far larger clone, so it is likely a read error. This CDR3 is also generated by other DNA sequences in the sample. The chain joins TRDV2 to TRDJ1; TRDD3 aligns across 10 bases. The J gene was missing in TCRdb and was found by matching the end of the DNA to germline. CDR3 length: 19 residues. Germline trimming cut 3 bases from V and 6 bases from J; bases unmatched to any gene: 21. Germline V lookup: CDR1 GEAIGNYY, CDR2 EKD. The CDR3 coding sequence is TGTGCCTGTGACTCCGTGCATGCAGGGGGATACGCGAAAGAGAATAAACTCATCTTT. It yields the protein CACDSVHAGGYAKENKLIF.

With regard to this clone: The protein given by TCRdb reflects a much larger clone and differs at residue 6 from this DNA's translation, likely from a read error; the protein shown is the DNA's translation. For the CDR3, the DNA is TGTGCTCTTGGGGAAGTCAGAACGTACAACACCGATAAACTCATCTTT. This sequence encodes CALGEVRTYNTDKLIF. The chain joins TRDV1 to TRDJ1; D is uncertain. Here the J gene came from matching the DNA to germline, since TCRdb omits it. Germline CDR1 TSWWSYY, CDR2 QGS. The CDR3 sequence is 16 residues long. Between the trimmed V and J ends, which lost 2 bases and 0 bases, there was a span of 13 bases.

This clone was counted a few times. The protein held in TCRdb is that of a much larger clone and does not match this DNA's translation at residue 9, likely because of a read error; the protein shown is translated from the DNA. The chain is built from TRDV1 and TRDJ1; tentative D call: TRDD3 (6 bases). Here the J gene was assigned by germline matching of the DNA, as TCRdb has none. The V end lost 0 bases, the J end lost 2 bases, and 19 bases lay between the germline ends. CDR3 length equals 18 residues. Looked up from germline, CDR1 is TSWWSYY and CDR2 is QGS. CDR3 amino acids: CALGELSPAEDTTDKLIF. The DNA for the CDR3 is TGTGCTCTTGGGGAACTAAGTCCTGCGGAGGATACAACCGATAAACTCATCTTT.

This clone has ten or more counts. This sequence is one base from a far larger clone and is likely a read error. Other DNA variants within this sample encode the same CDR3. The J gene is TRDJ1, the V gene TRDV2, with 7 bases fitting TRDD3. V trimming: 1 base; J trimming: 3 bases; junction bases outside the gene matches: 10. The CDR3 sequence is 16 residues long. Per germline, CDR1 GEAIGNYY and CDR2 EKD. The chain's CDR3 is CACDTVSAGYSDKLIF. The CDR3 DNA reads as TGTGCCTGTGACACAGTCTCGGCGGGATACTCCGATAAACTCATCTTT.

This clone was seen more than once but under ten times. The translation of this DNA and the TCRdb protein of a much larger clone differ at residue 12, probably owing to a read error; the protein shown here is translated from the DNA. The chain combines TRDV3 with TRDJ1; D unclear. TCRdb does not report a J gene; here it was assigned by matching the DNA to germline references. The germline V gene encodes CDR1 TVYSNPD and CDR2 GDNSRS (reference sequence). This CDR3 comprises 16 residues. CDR3 residues: CAFIRPCRGYTGKLIF. The CDR3 DNA is TGTGCCTTCATCCGACCCTGTCGGGGTTACACCGGTAAACTCATCTTT.

This clone came up a few times. A far larger clone is one nucleotide away, so this likely arose from a read error. This sample also contains other DNA sequences that code for the same CDR3. The chain couples TRDV2 to TRDJ1, with 11 bases matching TRDD3. Germline matching of the DNA provided the J gene here, since TCRdb leaves it blank. The CDR3 contains 22 residues. Trimming cost V 6 bases and J 2 bases; bases outside gene matches: 28. CDR1 is GEAIGNYY and CDR2 is EKD in the germline V gene. The CDR3 spells CACWHPTSSRSTGGYFTDKLIF. CDR3 DNA sequence: TGTGCCTGTTGGCATCCCACGTCTTCTAGGTCTACTGGGGGATATTTTACCGATAAACTCATCTTT.

This clone was counted ten times or more. The translation of this DNA and the TCRdb protein of a much larger clone differ at residue 3, probably owing to a read error; the protein shown here is translated from the DNA. The chain employs TRDV1 and TRDJ1; 13 bases are a match to TRDD3. This CDR3 is built from 18 residues. The V gene's germline CDR1 is TSWWSYY and CDR2 QGS. The CDR3 region has the DNA TGTGCTCCTGGGGAACGCTACAACTGGGGGATACGATCCGATAAACTCATCTTT. Protein: CAPGERYNWGIRSDKLIF.

This clone turned up a few times. This is likely an artifact of a read error, given a far larger clone one base away. The same CDR3 also results from other DNA sequences found in this sample. The genes are TRDV2 and TRDJ1; D gene ambiguous. This CDR3 contains 16 residues. Germline V gene lookup returns CDR1 GEAIGNYY and CDR2 EKD. CDR3 amino acids: CACDTHGGIYTDKLIF. CDR3 sequence (DNA): TGTGCTTGTGACACACACGGAGGTATTTACACCGATAAACTCATCTTT.

At least ten counts were recorded for this clone. The protein held in TCRdb is that of a much larger clone and does not match this DNA's translation at residue 5, likely because of a read error; the protein shown is translated from the DNA. The J gene is TRDJ1, the V gene TRDV2; D is uncertain. The J gene is absent in TCRdb and was assigned here via DNA matching to germline. The germline V and J ends were trimmed by 3 bases and 0 bases, with 19 bases remaining between them. The CDR3 is 17 amino acids. Germline-derived CDR1 and CDR2 are GEAIGNYY and EKD. The DNA of the CDR3 is TGTGCCTGTGACGCCCGTCCGGGTCCGGGGTACACCGATAAACTCATCTTT. Protein product: CACDARPGPGYTDKLIF.

This clone came up a few times. The mismatch at residue 10 between this DNA's translation and the TCRdb protein of a much larger clone likely reflects a read error; the protein shown is translated from the DNA. J is TRDJ1 and V is TRDV1; 13 nucleotides agree with TRDD3. Trimming removed 5 bases from V and 0 bases from J; junction bases left unmatched: 45. Germline CDR1 reads TSWWSYY; CDR2 reads QGS. The CDR3 is made up of 30 amino acids. The CDR3 region has the DNA TGTGCTCTTGGGACTCAGGCGCAATCATCGAAACCTCTCCCATACTGGGGGATACGCACGCCCTTCCTAAACACCGATAAACTCATCTTT. This codes for CALGTQAQSSKPLPYWGIRTPFLNTDKLIF.

In its sample, this clone was seen a few times. A much larger clonotype is one base distant, so this may be a read error. The V gene is TRDV2, the J gene TRDJ1; 7 nucleotides line up with TRDD3. Matching the DNA to germline supplied the J gene, which TCRdb does not give. From germline, CDR1 is GEAIGNYY and CDR2 EKD. The V and J ends lost 0 bases and 10 bases, in that order; junction bases with no gene match: 31. The CDR3 runs to 21 residues. Here the CDR3 DNA reads TGTGCCTGTGACACCCTTTTGTCCCTAGGCCAAGCTACCGTACTGGGGAATCCACTCATCTTT. Amino acids: CACDTLLSLGQATVLGNPLIF.

On this clone: The protein held in TCRdb is that of a much larger clone and does not match this DNA's translation at residue 9, likely because of a read error; the protein shown is translated from the DNA. The chain links TRDV2 to TRDJ1, with 13 bases matching TRDD3. The J gene, left out of TCRdb, was set here by checking the DNA against germline. Unmatched junction bases numbered 13, after V lost 0 bases and J lost 1 base. CDR1 GEAIGNYY and CDR2 EKD come from the germline V gene. This CDR3 has 20 residues. The CDR3 protein is CACDTEGSGNWGIRTDKLIF. The CDR3 DNA is TGTGCCTGTGACACCGAGGGGTCCGGGAACTGGGGGATACGCACCGATAAACTCATCTTT.

Of note for this clone: The protein in TCRdb stems from a much larger clone and differs at residue 8 from this DNA's translation, likely a read error; here the protein is translated from the DNA. This rearrangement joins TRDV1 to TRDJ1; weak D call: TRDD3 (6 bases). The J gene comes from matching the DNA to germline here; TCRdb lacks it. CDR1 is TSWWSYY and CDR2 is QGS in the germline V gene. Trimming removed 1 base from V and 8 bases from J, with 17 bases in between. The CDR3 runs 15 residues. CDR3 in amino acids: CALGEPSRGSYKLIF. CDR3 bases: TGTGCTCTTGGGGAACCTTCTAGGGGATCATACAAACTCATCTTT.

On this clone itself: TCRdb's listed protein matches a much larger clone and diverges from this DNA's translation at residue 8, likely through a read error; the protein shown comes from the DNA. The chain combines TRDV1 with TRDJ1, with TRDD3 matching 8 bases. The J gene was not available in TCRdb and was assigned here by matching the DNA to germline segments. This CDR3 region has 22 residues. V lost 0 bases, J lost 0 bases, and 21 bases stayed unmatched. The germline V gene encodes CDR1 TSWWSYY and CDR2 QGS. This CDR3 is CALGELLWGRGYSTPYTDKLIF. The CDR3 DNA follows: TGTGCTCTTGGGGAACTCCTTTGGGGTCGGGGATACAGCACTCCGTACACCGATAAACTCATCTTT.

The table lists this clone with a few counts. The protein that TCRdb holds for this DNA derives from a much larger clone and differs from the translated DNA at residue 24, which likely indicates a read error; the protein shown here is translated from the DNA. The chain is built from TRDV1 and TRDJ1, with 13 positions matching TRDD3. The CDR3 totals 26 residues. In germline, CDR1 is TSWWSYY, CDR2 QGS. CDR3 sequence reads: CALGEKSFLRVLTGGYAVKFSDKHIF. In DNA, the CDR3 is TGTGCTCTTGGGGAAAAATCGTTCCTAAGGGTTTTAACTGGGGGATACGCCGTGAAGTTCTCCGATAAACACATCTTT.

This clone was seen ten or more times. This likely came from a read error, as a far larger clone is one base away. Distinct nucleotide sequences in the sample also encode this CDR3. The chain combines TRDV1 with TRDJ1, with 9 bases matching TRDD3. Looked up from germline, CDR1 is TSWWSYY and CDR2 is QGS. The CDR3 has 15 amino acids. Trimming cost V 1 base and J 0 bases; bases outside gene matches: 0. The CDR3 sequence is CALGERGIHTDKLIF. CDR3 DNA sequence: TGTGCTCTTGGGGAACGGGGGATACACACCGATAAACTCATCTTT.

In its sample, this clone was seen many times. The protein recorded in TCRdb matches a much larger clone and deviates from this DNA's translation at residue 11, suggesting a read error; the protein here is obtained by translating the DNA. The J gene is TRDJ2, the V gene TRDV2; the match to TRDD3 covers 9 bases. The J gene was missing in TCRdb and was found by matching the end of the DNA to germline. J lost 12 bases, V lost 3 bases, and 10 bases had no gene match. Looked up from germline, CDR1 is GEAIGNYY and CDR2 is EKD. The CDR3 runs 14 residues. The CDR3 DNA follows: TGTGCCTGTGACCAACTGGGGGAACCCGCAAAACTCTTCTTT. Its protein is CACDQLGEPAKLFF.

As regards this clone: TCRdb records a much larger clone's protein for this DNA, with a difference at residue 21 that likely arises from a read error; the protein given is the translation of the DNA. No J gene was named, though the V gene is TRDV1; the table assigns TRDD3, which was not confirmed against the DNA. The CDR3 is made up of 22 amino acids. The germline CDR1 and CDR2 sequences are TSWWSYY and QGS. CDR3 in DNA: TGTGCTCTTGGGAAAGTAAGAGTCTCAACCCGCTGGGGGCTTACGTACACCGATAAACTCACCTTT. The encoded protein is CALGKVRVSTRWGLTYTDKLTF.

This clone has a handful of counts. A single base is all that separates this from a far larger clone, so a read error is likely. The V gene was identified as TRDV2, while no J gene was called; the listed D gene, TRDD3, was not tested against the DNA. CDR3 length: 22 residues. Germline lookup yields CDR1 GEAIGNYY and CDR2 EKD. CDR3 amino acids: CACDTVGAFTGGYRSVSDKLIF. The CDR3 DNA follows: TGTGCCTGTGACACCGTTGGGGCGTTTACTGGGGGATACAGGTCGGTCTCCGATAAGCTCATCTTT.

Judged by abundance, this clone is medium-sized. Other DNA sequences in the same sample also yield this CDR3. V gene TRDV2 combines with J gene TRDJ1, with 9 nucleotides matching TRDD3. V lost 6 bases, J lost 0 bases, and 16 bases stayed unmatched. Germline CDR1 and CDR2: GEAIGNYY and EKD. There are 18 residues in the CDR3. CDR3 DNA sequence: TGTGCCTGTTCTTCCTTGGGTACTGGGGGACCTTACACCGATAAACTCATCTTT. This sequence encodes CACSSLGTGGPYTDKLIF.

This clone was counted a few times. The protein given by TCRdb reflects a much larger clone and differs at residue 13 from this DNA's translation, likely from a read error; the protein shown is the DNA's translation. V gene TRDV1 combines with J gene TRDJ1; 7 bases fit TRDD2. Assignment of the J gene here rests on matching the DNA to germline, because TCRdb gives none. This CDR3 has 18 amino acids. Germline-derived CDR1 and CDR2 are TSWWSYY and QGS. The V gene end was trimmed by 0 bases and the J gene end by 8 bases; junction bases not matched to a gene: 18. This CDR3 reads CALGELFPSSLTTRKLIF. The CDR3 nucleotides are TGTGCTCTTGGGGAACTTTTTCCTTCCTCCCTTACGACCAGGAAACTCATCTTT.

This clone occurred many times. TCRdb's protein, taken from a much larger clone, differs from this DNA's translation at residue 6, likely owing to a read error; the protein displayed comes from the DNA. V and J are TRDV1 and TRDJ1; D perhaps matches TRDD2 (5 bases). Matching the DNA to germline supplied the J gene, which TCRdb does not give. The V and J ends lost 3 bases and 0 bases respectively, with 32 bases between them. In germline, CDR1 is TSWWSYY, CDR2 QGS. CDR3 length equals 22 residues. The CDR3 protein is CALGDGLPAKNRYPQYTDKLIF. Here the CDR3 DNA reads TGTGCTCTTGGGGATGGTCTTCCCGCGAAAAATCGGTACCCCCAGTACACCGATAAACTCATCTTT.

This clone was counted ten times or more. The rearrangement uses TRDV2 and TRDJ1, with TRDD3 matching over 8 bases. This CDR3 contains 13 residues. Germline V gene sequence: CDR1 GEAIGNYY, CDR2 EKD. J gave up 8 bases and V 2 bases, and 6 bases lay outside the gene matches. The CDR3: CACDIVGGSKLIF. CDR3 nucleotide sequence: TGTGCCTGTGACATCGTTGGGGGATCCAAACTCATCTTT.

This clone was seen a handful of times. A far larger clone is one nucleotide away, so this likely arose from a read error. Additional DNA sequences in this sample encode the identical CDR3. The V gene is TRDV2, the J gene TRDJ1, with D perhaps TRDD3 (6 bases). TCRdb does not report a J gene; here it was assigned by matching the DNA to germline references. The germline gives CDR1 GEAIGNYY, CDR2 EKD. This CDR3 contains 16 residues. Trimming removed 0 bases at V and 1 base at J, with 14 bases between. DNA of the CDR3: TGTGCCTGTGACACCGTTGGGTCGATACGCACCGATAAACTCATCTTT. This gives the protein CACDTVGSIRTDKLIF.

For this clone: The protein in TCRdb stems from a much larger clone and differs at residue 15 from this DNA's translation, likely a read error; here the protein is translated from the DNA. The chain links TRDV2 to TRDJ2; D not certain. The J gene was not available in TCRdb and was assigned here by matching the DNA to germline segments. The V end was cut by 0 bases, the J end by 12 bases, with 22 bases between. Per the germline V gene, CDR1 is GEAIGNYY and CDR2 is EKD. The CDR3 extends over 16 amino acids. CDR3 region: CACDTVGDAYTDKLFF. CDR3 DNA sequence: TGTGCCTGTGACACCGTCGGAGACGCGTACACCGATAAACTCTTCTTT.

This clone was seen only a few times. With a far larger clone one base away, a read error is the likely cause. This sample also contains other DNA sequences that code for the same CDR3. The V gene call reads TRDV2; no J gene was called; the table's D call TRDD3 went unverified against the DNA. CDR3 size: 15 residues. From germline, CDR1 is GEAIGNYY and CDR2 EKD. The CDR3 protein is CACDPILGDTSKLIF. The DNA for the CDR3 is TGTGCCTGTGACCCCATCCTGGGGGATACCTCGAAGCTCATCTTT.